This T cell receptor (beta chain) was found in a study of blood T cell repertoires in COVID-19. Turning to the study itself: The samples span acute and convalescent COVID-19 from the United States, Italy and Spain. PBMCs, B-cell-depleted T cells, or T cells provided the cDNA or gDNA that made up the material.

Clones were sequenced by immunoSEQ multiplex PCR, and TCRdb holds only the in-frame ones, with some missing. The sample shows approximately 230,000 clones, around four fifths of them seen only once. Germline CDR1 KGHSH, CDR2 LQKENI. Between the trimmed V and J ends, which lost 3 bases and 2 bases, there was a span of 16 bases. This CDR3 has 16 amino acids. The cohort comprised adults aged roughly 18 to 90 years residing in under 25 US areas. The genes are TRBV18 and TRBJ1-1; a weak D match, TRBD1 (5 bases). The sequenced sample consisted of PBMCs or T cells enriched from blood (not recorded which). The clonotype comes from a man aged 35 to 55 who had recovered from COVID-19. CDR3 protein: CASSPIVGRVNTEAFF. CDR3 DNA sequence: TGTGCCAGCTCACCTATAGTAGGCAGGGTAAACACTGAAGCTTTCTTT.